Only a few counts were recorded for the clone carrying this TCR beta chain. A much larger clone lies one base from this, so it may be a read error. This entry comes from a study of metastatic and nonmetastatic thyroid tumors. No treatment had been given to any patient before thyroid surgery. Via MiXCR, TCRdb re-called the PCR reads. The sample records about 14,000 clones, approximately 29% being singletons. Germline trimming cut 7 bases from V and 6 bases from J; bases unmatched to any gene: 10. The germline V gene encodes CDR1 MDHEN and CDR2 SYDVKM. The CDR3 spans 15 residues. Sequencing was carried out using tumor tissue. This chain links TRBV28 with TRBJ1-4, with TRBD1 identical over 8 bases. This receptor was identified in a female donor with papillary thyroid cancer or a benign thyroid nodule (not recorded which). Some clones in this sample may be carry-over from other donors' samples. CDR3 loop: CASIMTDRADEKLFF. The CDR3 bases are TGTGCCAGCATTATGACGGACAGGGCGGATGAAAAACTGTTTTTT.